The 21 T cell receptor beta chains in this list originate from one sample, sequenced in a study of blood T cell repertoires in COVID-19. The method was immunoSEQ multiplex PCR; TCRdb's version includes in-frame clones alone and lacks a portion of them. The data hold under 200,000 clones, with roughly 84% observed a single time. Sequenced: peripheral blood. The source is a human donor in a cohort sampled during active COVID-19.

The chain is built from TRBV6-2 or TRBV6-3 and TRBJ2-1; D possibly corresponds to TRBD2 (6 bases). Germline V lookup: CDR1 MNHEY, CDR2 SVGEGT. This CDR3 has 14 amino acids. Trimming cost V 2 bases and J 6 bases, with 11 bases left between them. The CDR3 sequence is CASSYGGHANEQFF. The CDR3 DNA is TGTGCCAGCAGTTACGGAGGGCATGCCAATGAGCAGTTCTTC.

This chain connects TRBV27 to TRBJ2-7; 10 nucleotides agree with TRBD1. The length of the CDR3 is 12 residues. The germline V gene has CDR1 MNHEY and CDR2 SMNVEV (reference sequence). With V trimmed by 9 bases and J by 6 bases, 5 bases remained unmatched. The DNA for the CDR3 is TGTGCCAGTCGGGACAGGGGAAGCGAGCAGTACTTC. Translation: CASRDRGSEQYF.

The chain recombines TRBV3-1 (or the pseudogene TRBV3-2) with TRBJ2-1, with D possibly TRBD1 on 5 matching bases. Trimming shortened V by 0 bases and J by 3 bases, and 18 bases separated the two germline ends. Germline CDR1 LGHDT, CDR2 YNNKEL (reference sequence). CDR3 size: 18 residues. CDR3 sequence reads: CASSQDGTVTAYYNEQFF. The CDR3 nucleotides are TGTGCCAGCAGCCAAGACGGAACGGTGACAGCCTACTACAATGAGCAGTTCTTC.

This chain joins TRBV4-1 and TRBJ1-2; tentatively, D is TRBD1 (6 bases). Germline V gene data show CDR1 as MGHRA and CDR2 as YSYEKL. V lost 0 bases and J lost 1, with 12 bases in between. The CDR3 sequence is 16 residues long. The CDR3 nucleotides are TGCGCCAGCAGCCAAGAGGACAGCCCACTTAACTATGGCTACACCTTC. This codes for CASSQEDSPLNYGYTF.

V usage is TRBV5-6 and J usage is TRBJ1-1, with D perhaps TRBD1 (5 bases). Germline V gene data show CDR1 as SGHDT and CDR2 as YYEEEE. The V gene lost 2 bases and the J gene lost 6 bases, with 11 bases spanning the gap. The CDR3 length is 13 residues. CDR3 residues: CASSFQGRAEAFF. The CDR3 bases are TGTGCCAGCAGCTTTCAGGGAAGGGCTGAAGCTTTCTTT.

The table lists this clone with a count of one. V usage is TRBV5-4 and J usage is TRBJ1-2, with unresolved D. The CDR3 sequence is 13 residues long. V was trimmed by 0 bases and J by 5 bases, leaving 8 bases between them. Germline assignment: CDR1 SGHNT and CDR2 YYREEE (reference sequence). This CDR3 is CASSLGAGYGYTF. The CDR3 DNA is TGTGCCAGCAGCTTGGGTGCGGGATATGGCTACACCTTC.

The chain is built from TRBV9 and TRBJ1-2, with 9 nucleotides matching TRBD1. V trimming: 3 bases; J trimming: 5 bases; junction bases outside the gene matches: 17. The CDR3 is made up of 18 amino acids. Germline V gene sequence: CDR1 SGDLS, CDR2 YYNGEE. The CDR3 DNA sequence: TGTGCCAGCAGCGCCCCGGGACAGGGAAGCGCTCGGGGTTATGGCTACACCTTC. It encodes CASSAPGQGSARGYGYTF.

The V and J genes are TRBV7-2 and TRBJ1-3; D may be TRBD1 (6 bases). The germline V gene encodes CDR1 SGHTA and CDR2 FQGNSA. The length of the CDR3 is 18 residues. Trimming shortened V by 3 bases and J by 0 bases, and 18 bases separated the two germline ends. CDR3 nucleotides: TGTGCCAGCAGCTTTGCCCCTAGGGGGAGCCGCTCTGGAAACACCATATATTTT. Protein: CASSFAPRGSRSGNTIYF.

The J gene is TRBJ2-3, the V gene TRBV27, with TRBD1 matching over 8 bases. This CDR3 region has 14 residues. CDR1 MNHEY and CDR2 SMNVEV come from the germline V gene (reference sequence). Trimming removed 3 bases from V and 3 bases from J; junction bases left unmatched: 2. The DNA for the CDR3 is TGTGCCAGCAGTTTGGACAGGGTAACAGATACGCAGTATTTT. It encodes CASSLDRVTDTQYF.

The chain links TRBV10-3 to TRBJ2-1; perhaps TRBD2 as D (6 bases). CDR3 length equals 11 residues. Between the trimmed V and J ends, which lost 6 bases and 9 bases, there was a span of 9 bases. CDR1 is ENHRY and CDR2 is SYGVKD in the germline V gene. The CDR3: CAIRGGVEQFF. Here the CDR3 DNA reads TGTGCCATCAGGGGAGGCGTTGAGCAGTTCTTC.

V gene TRBV19 combines with J gene TRBJ1-5; the D gene is possibly TRBD1 (6 bases). The V end was cut by 3 bases, the J end by 8 bases, with 17 bases between. Germline V lookup: CDR1 LNHDA, CDR2 SQIVND (reference sequence). CDR3 size: 15 residues. CDR3 sequence (DNA): TGTGCCAGTAGTATTGGGCCCAGGGGCTTGGAGCCCCAGCATTTT. It specifies CASSIGPRGLEPQHF. Full variable domain (remainder filled in from reference TRBV19 and TRBJ1-5): DGGITQSPKYLFRKEGQNVTLSCEQNLNHDAMYWYRQDPGQGLRLIYYSQIVNDFQKGDIAEGYSVSREKKESFPLTVTSAQKNPTAFYLCASSIGPRGLEPQHFGDGTRLSIL.

This chain connects TRBV6-5 to TRBJ2-7; 8 bases are shared with TRBD2. The CDR3 has 15 amino acids. The J segment lost 5 bases and the V segment lost 0 bases, leaving 6 bases of the junction unmatched. Per the germline V gene, CDR1 is MNHEY and CDR2 is SVGAGI. CDR3 sequence (DNA): TGTGCCAGCAGTTACTCTCCCAGCGGGGGCAACGAGCAGTACTTC. Its protein is CASSYSPSGGNEQYF.

The chain carries TRBV5-4 and TRBJ1-6, with 7 bases identical to TRBD1. Germline CDR1 reads SGHNT; CDR2 reads YYREEE (reference sequence). There are 15 residues in the CDR3. Trimming cost V 4 bases and J 1 base; bases outside gene matches: 2. CDR3 loop: CASSVQGSYNSPLHF. CDR3 in DNA: TGTGCCAGCAGCGTACAGGGGTCCTATAATTCACCCCTCCACTTT.

J is TRBJ1-3 and V is TRBV25-1, with a weak D call TRBD1 (5 bases). V was shortened by 6 bases and J by 4 bases, with 10 bases between the two germline ends. Germline values: CDR1 MGHDK, CDR2 SYGVNS. There are 13 residues in the CDR3. The CDR3 spells CASRRGSGNTIYF. In DNA, the CDR3 is TGTGCCAGCAGAAGGGGATCGGGAAACACCATATATTTT.

The chain recombines TRBV11-2 with TRBJ1-2, with 9 bases that match TRBD1. Losses at the gene ends were 5 bases for V and 6 bases for J; bases not matched to a gene: 13. CDR1 and CDR2 from the germline V gene are SGHAT and FQNNGV. The CDR3 has 16 residues. The CDR3 here is CASSLTGGSLGDGYTF. CDR3 in DNA: TGTGCCAGCAGCCTGACAGGGGGTTCGCTGGGGGATGGCTACACCTTC.

This chain joins TRBV11-2 and TRBJ2-6; 7 positions match TRBD2. The CDR3 consists of 18 residues. V dropped 4 bases and J dropped 4; count of bases not matched to a gene: 13. Germline CDR1 SGHAT, CDR2 FQNNGV. The CDR3: CASSSGTIPAGGANVLTF. CDR3 DNA: TGTGCCAGCAGCTCCGGGACTATACCGGCAGGAGGGGCCAACGTCCTGACTTTC.

The chain combines TRBV10-3 with TRBJ2-3; TRBD2 aligns across 11 bases. This CDR3 spans 15 amino acids. Germline values: CDR1 ENHRY, CDR2 SYGVKD. After removal of 7 bases from V and 6 bases from J, the junction contained 9 bases not matched to a gene. CDR3 residues: CAITPTSGTGDTQYF. CDR3 DNA sequence: TGTGCCATCACCCCGACTAGCGGGACGGGGGATACGCAGTATTTT.

V gene TRBV27 combines with J gene TRBJ2-7, with TRBD2 matching over 14 bases. Trimming took 5 bases from V and 4 from J; bases not matched to a gene: 7. Germline V gene sequence: CDR1 MNHEY, CDR2 SMNVEV (reference sequence). The CDR3 sequence is 16 residues long. The CDR3 loop reads CASSPPGTSGRYEQYF. The CDR3 nucleotides are TGTGCCAGCAGTCCGCCCGGGACTAGCGGGAGATACGAGCAGTACTTC.

This chain connects TRBV7-2 to TRBJ1-2, with D possibly TRBD1 on 5 matching bases. The CDR3 covers 11 residues. Germline V CDR1 and CDR2: SGHTA, FQGNSA. The ends were cut back, 7 bases at V and 6 bases at J, with 9 bases in the middle. The CDR3 DNA reads TGTGCCAGCAAGGGGTTCGATGGCTACACCTTC. Protein product: CASKGFDGYTF.

This clone was counted a single time. The chain has TRBV6-5 and TRBJ2-7; the match to TRBD2 covers 9 bases. The germline gives CDR1 MNHEY, CDR2 SVGAGI. Trimming removed 3 bases from V and 5 bases from J; junction bases left unmatched: 8. The CDR3 is 15 amino acids. The CDR3 DNA follows: TGTGCCAGCAGTTATCGACTAGCGGTTGATCACGAGCAGTACTTC. This encodes CASSYRLAVDHEQYF.

This chain joins TRBV10-1 and TRBJ2-5, with TRBD2 matching over 9 bases. V gave up 3 bases and J gave up 5 bases; unmatched junction bases: 7. This CDR3 has 15 amino acids. Germline V gives CDR1 WNHNN, CDR2 SYGVQD (reference sequence). The CDR3 loop reads CASSDLAGGIETQYF. The CDR3 DNA sequence: TGCGCCAGCAGTGATCTCGCGGGAGGGATTGAGACCCAGTACTTC.